The sequence of this T cell receptor (beta chain) was determined in a study of response to subunit inactivated influenza vaccine. Findings of the study overall: Authors suggested that a seasonal influenza vaccination recruits few new T cells each time.

TCRdb itself ran the RT-PCR reads through MiXCR, one entry per CDR3 protein. The data hold 280,000 or so distinct CDR3 sequences, with about a fifth observed a single time. CDR3 size: 14 residues. V gave up 4 bases and J gave up 5 bases, with 14 bases separating them. The germline gives CDR1 SEHNR, CDR2 FQNEAQ (reference sequence). Concerning this clonotype: Its antigen is undetermined.

The sequences come from PBMCs from blood, collected less than 22 months after vaccination. The clonotype was recovered from a man in his fifties or sixties who received an inactivated influenza vaccine. The rearrangement links TRBV7-9 to TRBJ2-5; a possible D gene is TRBD1 (6 bases). CDR3 protein: CASSSTQGRETQYF. The CDR3 nucleotides are TGTGCCAGCAGCTCTACTCAGGGGCGGGAGACCCAGTACTTC.